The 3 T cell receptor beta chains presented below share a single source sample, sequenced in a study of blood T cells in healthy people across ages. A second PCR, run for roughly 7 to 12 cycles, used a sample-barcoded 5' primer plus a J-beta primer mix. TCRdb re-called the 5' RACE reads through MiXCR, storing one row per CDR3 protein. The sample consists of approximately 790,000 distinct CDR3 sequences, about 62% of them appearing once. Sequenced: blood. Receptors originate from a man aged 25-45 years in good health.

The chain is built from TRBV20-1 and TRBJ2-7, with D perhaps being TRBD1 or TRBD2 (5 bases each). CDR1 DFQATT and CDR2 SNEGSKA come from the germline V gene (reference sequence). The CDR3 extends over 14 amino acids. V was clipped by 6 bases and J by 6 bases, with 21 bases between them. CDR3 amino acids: CSAKQAPEGCEQYF. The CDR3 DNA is TGCAGTGCGAAACAGGCTCCTGAGGGGTGCGAGCAGTACTTC.

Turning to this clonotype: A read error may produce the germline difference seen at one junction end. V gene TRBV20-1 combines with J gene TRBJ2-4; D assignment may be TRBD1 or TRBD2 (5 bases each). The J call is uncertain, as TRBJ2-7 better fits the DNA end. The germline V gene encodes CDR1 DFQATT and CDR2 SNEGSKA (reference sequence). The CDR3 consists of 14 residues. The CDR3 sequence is CNARDELGAYEQYF. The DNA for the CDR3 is TGCAATGCTAGGGACGAATTGGGGGCCTACGAGCAGTACTTC.

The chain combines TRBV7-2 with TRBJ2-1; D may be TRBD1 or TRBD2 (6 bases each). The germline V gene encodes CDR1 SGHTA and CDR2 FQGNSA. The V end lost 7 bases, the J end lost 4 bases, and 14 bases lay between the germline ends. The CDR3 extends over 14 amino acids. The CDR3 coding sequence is TGTGCCAGCAACCGTGGGGGGCCGTACAATGAGCAGTTCTTC. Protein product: CASNRGGPYNEQFF.